This T cell receptor beta chain appears in the sequencing data of a study of shared clonotypes between healthy human individuals. Points on this clone: Antigen: not known.

Study-wide points: For naive CD4 cells, around 5.1% of clonotypes were shared across four donors. At large depth, rarefaction still showed sorted-subset sequencing to be incomplete.

It was about 210 ng DNA, about 30,000 T cell genomes, that sorted-subset replicate PCRs used. Repertoires were generated with immunoSEQ multiplex PCR, while TCRdb's copy carries only in-frame clones and drops some. The sample holds about 2.3 million clones; approximately 93% are singletons and the top ten take 0.35% to 0.45%. The ends lost 4 bases at V and 2 bases at J; junction bases unmatched: 19. Germline CDR1 is SGHRS and CDR2 is YFSETQ. This CDR3 has 20 residues. The sequence was collected from a man between 18 and 35 years old in good health. Some clones in this sample may be carry-over from other donors' samples. The J gene is TRBJ2-1, the V gene TRBV5-1; TRBD1 matches 9 bases. Material: naive CD4+ T cells from PBMCs. Subset meaning: CD45RA+ positively selected. Here the CDR3 reads CASSKNPGQGQGGPYNEQFF. CDR3 sequence (DNA): TGCGCCAGCAGCAAAAACCCGGGACAGGGACAAGGGGGACCCTACAATGAGCAGTTCTTC.